This TCR beta chain was obtained from a study of blood T cells in healthy people across ages. V shed 4 bases and J 0 bases; nucleotides not matched to a gene: 12. Germline V lookup: CDR1 DFQATT, CDR2 SNEGSKA (reference sequence). The CDR3 loop spans 17 amino acids. Sample-barcoded 5' priming and a J-beta primer mix drove a second PCR of roughly 7 to 11 cycles. TCRdb re-analysed the 5' RACE reads in MiXCR, keeping a single row per CDR3 protein. The table lists about 930,000 distinct CDR3 sequences, approximately 32% of them singletons, with more than 8.5% in the top ten. The same data also went into a second study, on T cells of mothers and their children.

The J gene is TRBJ2-4, the V gene TRBV20-1; TRBD1 agrees at 7 bases. The receptor was isolated from a middle-aged woman in good health. Material for sequencing was blood. The CDR3 DNA reads as TGCAGTGCTAAATCTCCAGGGACAGTTCTAGCCAAAAACATTCAGTACTTC. It codes for CSAKSPGTVLAKNIQYF.